The clone carrying this T cell receptor (beta chain) was recorded at least ten times. Its target is not known. V was trimmed by 8 bases and J by 0 bases, leaving 5 bases between them. The CDR3 length is 12 residues. CDR1 LGHDT and CDR2 YNNKEL come from the germline V gene (reference sequence). Ahead of thyroid surgery, no patient had received treatment of any kind. These data originate in a study of metastatic and nonmetastatic thyroid tumors. Study information: Where malignant and benign thyroid patients were concerned, repertoires were compared across blood and tumor or nodule tissue. Whole-study findings and limits: The study reportedly found significantly higher TCR beta diversity in malignant thyroid tumors than benign nodules, in blood and tumor.

TCRdb re-analyzed the PCR reads through MiXCR. The sample records more than 8,500 clones, 25% to 30% being singletons. The rearrangement uses TRBV3-1 and TRBJ1-3; TRBD1 is a possible D gene (5 bases). The TCR originated in a female donor with papillary thyroid cancer or a benign thyroid nodule (not recorded which). Some clones in this sample may be carry-over from other donors' samples. Sequenced input: adjacent normal tissue. CDR3 nucleotide sequence: TGTGCCAGCGGGGGCTCTGGAAACACCATATATTTT. Translation: CASGGSGNTIYF.